These T cell receptor beta chains were read from a single sample in a study of T cell responses to AZD1222 COVID-19 vaccine. The repertoire was sequenced with immunoSEQ multiplex PCR; TCRdb's copy has only in-frame clones and lacks some. The sample consists of 95,000 to 110,000 clones, around 90% of them appearing once. The sequences come from peripheral blood, collected on day 0 of AZD1222 vaccination. Every receptor here comes from an adult in good health. Both conserved end residues are part of each CDR3. D genes are given only for firm matches.

>TRBJ1-3|TRBV3-1/TRBV3-2|NA
TGTGCCAGCAGCCACGGAAACACCATATATTTT
CASSHGNTIYF
>TRBJ1-5|TRBV15|NA
TGTGCCACCAGGGCAGGGTACCTTAGCAATCAGCCCCAGCATTTT
CATRAGYLSNQPQHF
>TRBJ2-7|TRBV11-3|NA
TGTGCCAGCAGCTCTCAGAACACCTACGAGCAGTACTTC
CASSSQNTYEQYF
>TRBJ1-1|TRBV5-5|TRBD1
TGTGCCAGCAGCTTACAGGGGGCGGTGAACACTGAAGCTTTCTTT
CASSLQGAVNTEAFF
>TRBJ2-1|TRBV3-1/TRBV3-2|TRBD2
TGTGCCAGCACCACCCGGCGGGAGTACTCCTACAATGAGCAGTTCTTC
CASTTRREYSYNEQFF
>TRBJ1-1|TRBV18|NA
TGTGCCAGCTCACCACAGGGAGTACGGAACACTGAAGCTTTCTTT
CASSPQGVRNTEAFF
>TRBJ2-5|TRBV6-5|TRBD1
TGTGCCAGCAGGCTTACAGGGGGCCAAGAGACCCAGTACTTC
CASRLTGGQETQYF
>TRBJ1-5|TRBV19|NA
TGTGCCAGTAGTATTTGGGGGAGTCAGCCCCAGCATTTT
CASSIWGSQPQHF
>TRBJ2-1|TRBV4-3|NA
TGCGCCAGCAGCCAAGGAAGGGGTTTTCTTGAGCAGTTCTTC
CASSQGRGFLEQFF
>TRBJ1-1|TRBV6-2/TRBV6-3|TRBD1
TGTGCCAGCAGTTCCTCAGGGGGAAGGAACACTGAAGCTTTCTTT
CASSSSGGRNTEAFF
>TRBJ1-3|TRBV9|NA
TGTGCCAGCAGTGGATTACAGGGATCTGGAAACACCATATATTTT
CASSGLQGSGNTIYF